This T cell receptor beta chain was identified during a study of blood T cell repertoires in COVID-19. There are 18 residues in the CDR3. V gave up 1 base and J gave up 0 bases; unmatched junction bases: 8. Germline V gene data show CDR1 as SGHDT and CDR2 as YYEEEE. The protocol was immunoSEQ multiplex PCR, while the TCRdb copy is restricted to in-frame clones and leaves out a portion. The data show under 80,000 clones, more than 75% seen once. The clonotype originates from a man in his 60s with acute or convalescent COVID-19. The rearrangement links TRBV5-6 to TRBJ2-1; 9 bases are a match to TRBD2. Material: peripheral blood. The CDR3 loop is CASSLISGGPSSYNEQFF. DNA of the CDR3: TGTGCCAGCAGCTTGATTAGCGGGGGTCCAAGCTCCTACAATGAGCAGTTCTTC.